This TCR beta chain derives from a study of T-cell memory formation after mild COVID-19. General study points: Day 15 to 85 contracting clones showed balanced CD4/CD8; later expanders leaned CD4+. Of the contracting clones, CD4+ ones lay mainly in CM and EM, and CD8+ ones in EMRA. Nothing showed for sure that second-wave clones peaking on day 37 were SARS-CoV-2 specific.

This clonotype has just a few counts. Its antigen is undetermined. The germline V gene has CDR1 SGHRS and CDR2 YFSETQ. The ends were cut back, 0 bases at V and 5 bases at J, with 12 bases in the middle. The CDR3 has 15 amino acids. Using its own MiXCR run on the 5' RACE reads, TCRdb lists one record per CDR3 protein. This repertoire shows about 58,000 distinct CDR3 sequences, approximately 30% found once; its top ten account for about 40%. The material sequenced was PBMCs or a T cell subset sorted from them (not recorded which). The receptor was isolated from a man aged 18 to 35 who had mild COVID-19 (a few samples of this study predate the infection). Cell type and time point are not known. This rearrangement joins TRBV5-1 to TRBJ2-1; maybe TRBD1 (5 bases). The CDR3 spells CASSLAVQGNNEQFF. In DNA, the CDR3 is TGCGCCAGCAGCTTGGCCGTTCAGGGAAACAATGAGCAGTTCTTC.